Listed here are 3 T cell receptor beta chains from one sample, sequenced in a study of blood T cell repertoires in COVID-19. Produced via immunoSEQ multiplex PCR; TCRdb's table is partial and in-frame only. Of approximately 220,000 clones listed, nearly 90% were seen once; the top ten hold about 14%. Material for sequencing was PBMCs or T cells enriched from blood (not recorded which). The source is a man between 25 and 39 years old who had been exposed to COVID-19.

The V call is TRBV9, the J call TRBJ1-2; TRBD1 agrees at 7 bases. V was clipped by 0 bases and J by 5 bases; unmatched bases: 13. This CDR3 has 17 amino acids. Germline V gene sequence: CDR1 SGDLS, CDR2 YYNGEE. The CDR3 DNA is TGTGCCAGCAGCGTAGATCCCTTCGACAGGGTTTTTTATGGCTACACCTTC. Encoded protein: CASSVDPFDRVFYGYTF.

In its sample, this clone was seen once. The chain combines TRBV4-2 with TRBJ2-3; 12 bases map to TRBD2. There are 17 residues in the CDR3. Per germline, CDR1 LGHNA and CDR2 YNFKEQ. V lost 4 bases, J lost 2 bases, and 7 bases stayed unmatched. CDR3 sequence reads: CASSRPSGGDFTDTQYF. Written as DNA, the CDR3 is TGTGCCAGCAGCCGGCCTAGCGGGGGGGACTTCACAGATACGCAGTATTTT.

The chain uses TRBV11-2 and TRBJ2-7, with 7 bases identical to TRBD1. Germline CDR1 reads SGHAT; CDR2 reads FQNNGV. V lost 6 bases to trimming and J lost 3 bases; unmatched junction nucleotides: 11. CDR3 length: 15 residues. DNA of the CDR3: TGTGCCAGCAGACCTTGGGCAGGGGGTGGCTACGAGCAGTACTTC. Residues: CASRPWAGGGYEQYF.